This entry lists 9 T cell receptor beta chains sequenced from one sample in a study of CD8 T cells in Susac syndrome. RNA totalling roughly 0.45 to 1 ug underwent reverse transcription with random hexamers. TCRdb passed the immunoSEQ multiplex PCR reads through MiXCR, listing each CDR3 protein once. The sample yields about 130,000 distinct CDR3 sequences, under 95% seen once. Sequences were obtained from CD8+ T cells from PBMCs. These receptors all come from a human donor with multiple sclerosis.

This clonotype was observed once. The CDR3 nucleotides are TGTGCCAGCAGTGAACCTGGGGCACGGAAGGGCACAGATACGCAGTATTTT. As protein: CASSEPGARKGTDTQYF. The chain couples TRBV12-3 or TRBV12-4 to TRBJ2-3; D is possibly TRBD1 (5 bases). V was clipped by 5 bases and J by 1 base, with 19 bases between them. The CDR3 length is 17 residues.

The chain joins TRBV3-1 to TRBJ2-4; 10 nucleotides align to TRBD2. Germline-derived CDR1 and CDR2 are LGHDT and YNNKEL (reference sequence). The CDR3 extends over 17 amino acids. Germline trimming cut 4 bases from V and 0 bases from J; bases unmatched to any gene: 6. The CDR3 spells CASSLSGTSEAKNIQYF. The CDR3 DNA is TGTGCCAGCAGCCTCTCCGGGACTAGCGAAGCCAAAAACATTCAGTACTTC.

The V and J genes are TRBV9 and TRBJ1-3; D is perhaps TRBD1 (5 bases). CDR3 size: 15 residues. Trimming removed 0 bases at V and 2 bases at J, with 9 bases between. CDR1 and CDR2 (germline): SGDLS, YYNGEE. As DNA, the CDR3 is TGTGCCAGCAGCGTAGCTGGGACCCCTGGAAACACCATATATTTT. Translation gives CASSVAGTPGNTIYF.

The CDR3 spells CASSTTGQGIYSLYTF. CDR3 bases: TGTGCCAGCAGCACAACTGGACAGGGAATCTATAGCCTCTACACCTTC. V is TRBV7-9 and J is TRBJ1-2, with TRBD1 matching 8 bases. Per the germline V gene, CDR1 is SEHNR and CDR2 is FQNEAQ (reference sequence). The V gene end was trimmed by 5 bases and the J gene end by 10 bases; junction bases not matched to a gene: 18. The CDR3 runs to 16 residues.

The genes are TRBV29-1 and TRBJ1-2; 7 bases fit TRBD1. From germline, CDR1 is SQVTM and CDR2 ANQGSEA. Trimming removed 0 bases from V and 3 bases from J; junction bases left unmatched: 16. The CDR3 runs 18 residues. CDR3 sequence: CSVEEPGTDPRGDYGYTF. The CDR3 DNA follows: TGCAGCGTTGAAGAGCCCGGGACAGACCCTCGAGGGGACTATGGCTACACCTTC.

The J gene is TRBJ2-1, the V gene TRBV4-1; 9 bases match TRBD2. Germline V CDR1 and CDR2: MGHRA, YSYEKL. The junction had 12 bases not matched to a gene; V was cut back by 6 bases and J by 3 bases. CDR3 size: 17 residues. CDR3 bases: TGCGCCAGCAGGTATGGGGCGGGAGGGCCGGTCTACAATGAGCAGTTCTTC. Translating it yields CASRYGAGGPVYNEQFF.

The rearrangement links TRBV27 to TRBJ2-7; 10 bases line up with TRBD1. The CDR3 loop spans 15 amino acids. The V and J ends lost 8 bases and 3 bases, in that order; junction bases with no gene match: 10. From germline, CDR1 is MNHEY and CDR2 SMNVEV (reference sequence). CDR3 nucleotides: TGTGCCAGCCAAAGCCTGCGGACAGGGGGCTACGAGCAGTACTTC. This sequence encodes CASQSLRTGGYEQYF.

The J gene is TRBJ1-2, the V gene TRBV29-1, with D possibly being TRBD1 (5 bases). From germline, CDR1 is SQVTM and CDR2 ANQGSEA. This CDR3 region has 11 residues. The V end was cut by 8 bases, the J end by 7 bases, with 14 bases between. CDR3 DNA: TGCAGCACAAGGGGTTCTCGTGGCTACACCTTC. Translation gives CSTRGSRGYTF.

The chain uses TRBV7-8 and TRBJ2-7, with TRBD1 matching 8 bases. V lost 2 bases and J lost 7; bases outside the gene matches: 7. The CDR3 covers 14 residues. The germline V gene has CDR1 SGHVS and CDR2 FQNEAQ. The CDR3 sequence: CASSLRAGGDEQYF. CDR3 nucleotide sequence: TGTGCCAGCAGCTTAAGGGCAGGGGGCGATGAGCAGTACTTC.